The next 17 T cell receptor beta chains were all read from a single sample in a study of T cells in Graves' hyperthyroidism and ophthalmopathy. What was amplified from RNA transcripts were TCR beta CDR3 regions. A first-round RT-PCR of the TCR CDR3 used the HTBI primer set. Each CDR3 protein is one row after TCRdb ran MiXCR on the multiplex PCR reads. This repertoire shows 600,000 to 700,000 distinct CDR3 sequences, around 15% found once; its top ten account for around 4%. Material for sequencing was blood. The receptors here all came from a woman aged 40 to 50 with Graves' ophthalmopathy.

This clonotype was seen at least ten times. The chain couples TRBV12-3 or TRBV12-4 to TRBJ1-1; maybe TRBD1 (6 bases). The V end lost 1 base, the J end lost 11 bases, and 8 bases lay between the germline ends. This CDR3 comprises 11 residues. CDR3 protein: CASSLEGDAFF. Written as DNA, the CDR3 is TGTGCCAGCAGTTTAGAGGGGGATGCTTTCTTT.

The table lists this clonotype with many counts. CDR3 bases: TGTGCCAGCAGTACCACCTGGACAGGGTTCAATCAGCCCCAGCATTTT. Translation: CASSTTWTGFNQPQHF. J is TRBJ1-5 and V is TRBV6-1, with 8 bases aligning to TRBD1. The germline CDR1 and CDR2 sequences are MNHNS and SASEGT. V was pared by 5 bases and J by 3 bases, with 9 bases of the junction left unmatched. The CDR3 contains 16 residues.

This clonotype showed up many times. The chain has TRBV28 and TRBJ2-5; D may be TRBD1 (5 bases). Germline assignment: CDR1 MDHEN and CDR2 SYDVKM. The length of the CDR3 is 15 residues. Trimming removed 6 bases at V and 4 bases at J, with 18 bases between. The CDR3 bases are TGTGCCAGCAGCCGAGGCGCAGGGTTGGTAGAGACCCAGTACTTC. It translates to CASSRGAGLVETQYF.

The rearrangement joins TRBV5-1 to TRBJ1-5; 7 bases line up with TRBD1. Germline assignment: CDR1 SGHRS and CDR2 YFSETQ. The ends lost 4 bases at V and 0 bases at J; junction bases unmatched: 10. CDR3 size: 17 residues. The CDR3 bases are TGCGCCAGCAGCCCAGGGACAGAGCCATTTAGCAATCAGCCCCAGCATTTT. Translation: CASSPGTEPFSNQPQHF.

There are many counts of this clonotype. The chain recombines TRBV6-5 with TRBJ2-7; tentative D call: TRBD2 (6 bases). V lost 4 bases to trimming and J lost 5 bases, with 12 bases between them. Germline V gene sequence: CDR1 MNHEY, CDR2 SVGAGI. The CDR3 is made up of 13 amino acids. CDR3 residues: CASSLSSDHEQYF. CDR3 in DNA: TGTGCCAGCAGTTTGTCTAGCGATCACGAGCAGTACTTC.

Many counts were recorded for this clonotype. An end of the junction does not agree with germline; a read error may underlie this. The genes are TRBV19 and TRBJ1-1; 8 bases are a match to TRBD1. The germline V gene encodes CDR1 LNHDA and CDR2 SQIVND (reference sequence). This CDR3 is built from 18 residues. The CDR3, as DNA: TGTGCCAGTAGTCCGTTTCACGGGACAGGTTACCGGAACGCTGAAGCTTTCTTT. Its protein is CASSPFHGTGYRNAEAFF.

This clonotype was detected ten times or more. The gene calls are TRBV6-1 and TRBJ1-1; D is uncertain. The CDR3 has 13 amino acids. Germline V gene sequence: CDR1 MNHNS, CDR2 SASEGT. Trimming pared 4 bases from V and 10 bases from J, leaving 16 bases between. DNA for the CDR3: TGTGCCAGCAGTGTCTCGGGCCCGGTGGGAGCTTTCTTT. This translates into CASSVSGPVGAFF.

This clonotype was picked up many times. The chain uses TRBV6-1 and TRBJ1-5; D is ambiguous. Germline V gene sequence: CDR1 MNHNS, CDR2 SASEGT. The CDR3 contains 17 residues. Trimming stripped 4 bases from V and 6 bases from J, with 22 bases between. CDR3 sequence reads: CASSGRYIRGSGQPQHF. Here the CDR3 DNA reads TGTGCCAGCAGTGGTAGGTACATTCGGGGATCTGGTCAGCCCCAGCATTTT.

There are many counts of this clonotype. This could be a read error, since a much larger clone is one nucleotide away. This chain joins TRBV7-2 and TRBJ1-2; 8 nucleotides line up with TRBD1. V lost 5 bases, J lost 5 bases, and 4 bases stayed unmatched. This CDR3 has 13 amino acids. The germline CDR1 and CDR2 sequences are SGHTA and FQGNSA. The CDR3 nucleotides are TGTACCAGCAGCCCGGACAGGGCGTATGGCTACACCTTC. Translation: CTSSPDRAYGYTF. The full variable domain, with the rest looked up from reference TRBV7-2 and TRBJ1-2, is GAGVSQSPSNKVTEKGKDVELRCDPISGHTALYWYRQSLGQGLEFLIYFQGNSAPDKSGLPSDRFSAERTGGSVSTLTIQRTQQEDSAVYLCTSSPDRAYGYTFGSGTRLTVV.

This clonotype appeared many times. The chain recombines TRBV30 with TRBJ2-2, with 13 nucleotides matching TRBD2. This CDR3 is built from 14 residues. The junction had 5 bases not matched to a gene; V was cut back by 2 bases and J by 11 bases. Germline V lookup: CDR1 GTSNPN, CDR2 SVGIG (reference sequence). CDR3 protein: CAWSRTSGSRELFF. In DNA form, the CDR3 reads TGTGCCTGGAGTAGGACTAGCGGGAGTCGAGAGCTGTTTTTT.

This clonotype has ten or more counts. The genes are TRBV19 and TRBJ1-5; D unclear. Trimming left V 6 bases short and J 3 bases short, with 9 bases between. This CDR3 contains 13 residues. Germline CDR1 and CDR2: LNHDA and SQIVND (reference sequence). Here the CDR3 reads CASSLPANQPQHF. The CDR3 coding sequence is TGTGCCAGTAGCCTACCCGCCAATCAGCCCCAGCATTTT.

The chain has TRBV12-5 and TRBJ2-7, with 10 bases fitting TRBD1. Germline trimming cut 1 base from V and 6 bases from J; bases unmatched to any gene: 6. The CDR3 sequence is 15 residues long. The germline V gene has CDR1 LGHNT and CDR2 FRNRAP. CDR3 in amino acids: CASGLAPGQGSEQYF. The DNA of the CDR3 is TGTGCTAGTGGTTTGGCTCCGGGACAGGGGAGCGAGCAGTACTTC.

This clonotype came up many times. The V and J genes are TRBV11-1 and TRBJ1-3; possible D gene TRBD1, 5 bases. The V end was cut by 1 base, the J end by 2 bases, with 12 bases between. The length of the CDR3 is 16 residues. The germline V gene has CDR1 SGHAT and CDR2 FQDESV (reference sequence). CDR3 nucleotides: TGTGCCAGCAGCTTAGTCGGGGCCAGGACTGGAAACACCATATATTTT. Translation gives CASSLVGARTGNTIYF.

The table lists this clonotype with many counts. V usage is TRBV2 and J usage is TRBJ1-3, with 8 bases that match TRBD1. The CDR3 loop spans 14 amino acids. Germline V gene data show CDR1 as SNHLY and CDR2 as FYNNEI. Unmatched junction bases numbered 2, after V lost 7 bases and J lost 0 bases. CDR3 DNA: TGTGCCAGCAAAACAGGGGGCTCTGGAAACACCATATATTTT. Its translation: CASKTGGSGNTIYF.

Many counts were recorded for this clonotype. The chain couples TRBV20-1 to TRBJ1-1, with TRBD1 as a possible D gene (6 bases). The CDR3 has 13 residues. V was shortened by 6 bases and J by 7 bases, with 18 bases between the two germline ends. CDR1 and CDR2 from the germline V gene are DFQATT and SNEGSKA (reference sequence). CDR3 bases: TGCAGTGCCCCCCCAGGCAGGGGATTTGAAGCTTTCTTT. Translating it yields CSAPPGRGFEAFF.

This clonotype was seen ten or more times. V and J are TRBV19 and TRBJ2-7; possibly TRBD1 or TRBD2 for D (5 bases each). Trimming took 7 bases from V and 4 from J, leaving 17 bases between them. The CDR3 is made up of 14 amino acids. Germline CDR1 and CDR2: LNHDA and SQIVND (reference sequence). Here the CDR3 reads CASTAGQGEYEQYF. CDR3 bases: TGTGCCAGTACCGCTGGGCAGGGAGAATACGAGCAGTACTTC.

This clonotype was counted many times. The chain has TRBV20-1 and TRBJ2-2; 9 bases align to TRBD2. V lost 6 bases to trimming and J lost 4 bases; unmatched junction nucleotides: 6. CDR1 and CDR2 (germline): DFQATT, SNEGSKA (reference sequence). CDR3 size: 14 residues. In DNA form, the CDR3 reads TGCAGTGCCGCGGGACTAGCCATCACCGGGGAGCTGTTTTTT. Its translation: CSAAGLAITGELFF.